These 23 T cell receptor beta chains originate from one sample sequenced in a study of cytomegalovirus exposure and HLA in healthy donors. Vbeta (60) and Jbeta (13) primers were used in the PCR. Measured with immunoSEQ multiplex PCR; TCRdb has only the in-frame clones, and not every one. Of approximately 100,000 clones in the sample, 55% to 65% were seen once. The sequenced sample was PBMCs. All receptors derive from a man aged 30-40 years in good health and CMV-seropositive.

J is TRBJ1-2 and V is TRBV27; D may be TRBD1 (6 bases). Germline V gene data show CDR1 as MNHEY and CDR2 as SMNVEV (reference sequence). With 6 bases removed from V and 3 bases from J, the gap between germline ends came to 8 bases. The CDR3 is 12 residues long. The CDR3 sequence: CASRDSYYGYTF. In DNA form, the CDR3 reads TGTGCCAGCAGGGACAGCTACTATGGCTACACCTTC.

This clone appeared once. The chain joins TRBV11-3 to TRBJ2-7, with TRBD1 as a possible D gene (5 bases). The CDR3 length is 14 residues. V dropped 5 bases and J dropped 6 bases, with 17 bases sitting between them. The germline CDR1 and CDR2 sequences are SGHNT and YENEEA. The CDR3 here is CASSDMGRSPEQYF. CDR3 nucleotide sequence: TGTGCCAGCAGCGATATGGGGCGGAGTCCCGAGCAGTACTTC.

The chain employs TRBV18 and TRBJ2-3, with TRBD1 identical over 7 bases. The V gene's germline CDR1 is KGHSH and CDR2 LQKENI. This CDR3 is 16 amino acids long. V shed 6 bases, J shed 2 bases, and the junction held 11 bases outside the gene matches. The DNA for the CDR3 is TGTGCCAGCTCGCCCAAGGGACAGATATACACAGATACGCAGTATTTT. Translation gives CASSPKGQIYTDTQYF.

The V call is TRBV29-1, the J call TRBJ2-5, with 7 bases aligning to TRBD1. Germline V gene sequence: CDR1 SQVTM, CDR2 ANQGSEA. Trimming took 3 bases from V and 11 from J; bases not matched to a gene: 12. CDR3 length equals 13 residues. The DNA of the CDR3 is TGCAGCGTTGAGGGACAGTGGGGGCCGGAGCAGTACTTC. Translated, it gives CSVEGQWGPEQYF.

About this clone: Germline and junction disagree at one end, which may indicate a read error. This chain links TRBV5-1 with TRBJ2-1; D unclear. The CDR3 is 16 amino acids. CDR1 and CDR2 (germline): SGHRS, YFSETQ. This chain's CDR3 is CASSLGTRRSYNERFF. CDR3 coding DNA: TGCGCCAGCAGCTTGGGTACAAGGCGATCCTACAATGAGCGGTTCTTC.

The chain combines TRBV5-1 with TRBJ2-1, with D possibly being TRBD2 (6 bases). Germline V gene lookup returns CDR1 SGHRS and CDR2 YFSETQ. Deletions cut 0 bases from V and 4 bases from J, with 11 bases between. The CDR3 runs 15 residues. In DNA, the CDR3 is TGCGCCAGCAGCTTGGGGGGGGTTGAGTACAATGAGCAGTTCTTC. This codes for CASSLGGVEYNEQFF.

A single count supports this clone. V is TRBV28 and J is TRBJ1-4, with D hard to call. V shed 5 bases and J shed 6 bases, with 7 bases lying between them. The germline gives CDR1 MDHEN, CDR2 SYDVKM. The CDR3 length is 12 residues. CDR3 amino acids: CASSPSDEKLFF. The CDR3, as DNA: TGTGCCAGCAGTCCCTCGGATGAAAAACTGTTTTTT.

V gene TRBV5-4 combines with J gene TRBJ2-5; 14 nucleotides match TRBD2. This CDR3 contains 15 residues. J lost 3 bases, V lost 3 bases, and 1 base had no gene match. Germline V gives CDR1 SGHNT, CDR2 YYREEE (reference sequence). The CDR3 here is CASSWGLAGEETQYF. In DNA, the CDR3 is TGTGCCAGCAGCTGGGGACTAGCGGGGGAAGAGACCCAGTACTTC.

The J gene is TRBJ1-1, the V gene TRBV2; D unclear. Trimming pared 7 bases from V and 9 bases from J, leaving 18 bases between. CDR3 length: 13 residues. The germline CDR1 and CDR2 sequences are SNHLY and FYNNEI. The CDR3 DNA sequence: TGTGCCAGCACCCTGGAGAACGTGTGGAAAGCTTTCTTT. It encodes CASTLENVWKAFF.

The chain is built from TRBV5-4 and TRBJ2-5, with 7 bases lining up with TRBD2. Germline V gene data show CDR1 as SGHNT and CDR2 as YYREEE (reference sequence). Trimming cost V 4 bases and J 5 bases; bases outside gene matches: 14. The CDR3 contains 16 residues. The CDR3 region is CASSPEAAGGMETQYF. The CDR3 DNA follows: TGTGCCAGCAGCCCGGAGGCTGCCGGGGGGATGGAGACCCAGTACTTC.

The chain joins TRBV15 to TRBJ1-1, with 8 bases fitting TRBD1. The CDR3 is 15 amino acids. The germline V gene encodes CDR1 LNHNV and CDR2 YYDKDF (reference sequence). V gave up 1 base and J gave up 1 base; unmatched junction bases: 2. For the CDR3, the DNA is TGTGCCACCAGCAGAGGCGGGACAGGGAACACTGAAGCTTTCTTT. Translated: CATSRGGTGNTEAFF. Together with reference TRBV15 and TRBJ1-1, the CDR3 gives the full variable domain: DAMVIQNPRYQVTQFGKPVTLSCSQTLNHNVMYWYQQKSSQAPKLLFHYYDKDFNNEADTPDNFQSRRPNTSFCFLDIRSPGLGDTAMYLCATSRGGTGNTEAFFGQGTRLTVV.

This clone appeared a single time. The genes are TRBV19 and TRBJ1-2; possibly TRBD1 for D (5 bases). V lost 5 bases, J lost 5 bases, and 24 bases lay in between. Germline values: CDR1 LNHDA, CDR2 SQIVND (reference sequence). The CDR3 extends over 17 amino acids. The CDR3 nucleotides are TGTGCCAGTAGTCCCTACTTTAGACAGTTCCAAGAATATGGCTACACCTTC. Encoded protein: CASSPYFRQFQEYGYTF.

The gene calls are TRBV30 and TRBJ1-1; D is possibly TRBD1 (5 bases). The CDR3 consists of 13 residues. V lost 3 bases to trimming and J lost 11 bases, with 19 bases between them. Germline values: CDR1 GTSNPN, CDR2 SVGIG (reference sequence). CDR3 protein: CAWSPDRGTRAFF. The CDR3 coding sequence is TGTGCCTGGAGCCCCGACCGGGGGACCCGGGCTTTCTTT.

This CDR3 is CASSPAQGMNTEAFF. The CDR3 region has the DNA TGTGCCAGCAGTCCGGCACAGGGAATGAACACTGAAGCTTTCTTT. The rearrangement uses TRBV5-6 and TRBJ1-1, with D possibly TRBD1 on 6 matching bases. The CDR3 is made up of 15 amino acids. The germline V and J ends were trimmed by 5 bases and 0 bases, with 14 bases remaining between them. The germline V gene has CDR1 SGHDT and CDR2 YYEEEE. The entire variable domain, with the rest obtained from reference TRBV5-6 and TRBJ1-1, is as follows: DAGVTQSPTHLIKTRGQQVTLRCSPKSGHDTVSWYQQALGQGPQFIFQYYEEEERQRGNFPDRFSGHQFPNYSSELNVNALLLGDSALYLCASSPAQGMNTEAFFGQGTRLTVV.

The chain employs TRBV6-4 and TRBJ1-1; TRBD1 matches 9 bases. This CDR3 is 14 amino acids long. V shed 6 bases, J shed 4 bases, and the junction held 6 bases outside the gene matches. Germline CDR1 MRHNA, CDR2 SNTAGT. CDR3: CASSLQGAGTEAFF. The CDR3 DNA reads TGTGCCAGCAGCTTACAGGGGGCTGGCACTGAAGCTTTCTTT.

The V and J genes are TRBV6-6 and TRBJ1-4; 7 nucleotides agree with TRBD1. CDR3 length: 15 residues. V gave up 2 bases and J gave up 3 bases; unmatched junction bases: 3. The germline V gene encodes CDR1 MNHNY and CDR2 SVGAGI (reference sequence). The CDR3: CASSYMTGSNEKLFF. The CDR3 nucleotides read TGTGCCAGCAGTTACATGACAGGGTCTAATGAAAAACTGTTTTTT.

Here the CDR3 DNA reads TGTGCCAGCAGCGGGACCCCAACTAGGAAGTCGGAAGAGACCCAGTACTTC. Protein: CASSGTPTRKSEETQYF. The chain couples TRBV9 to TRBJ2-5; D may be TRBD2 (5 bases). There are 17 residues in the CDR3. Germline V gives CDR1 SGDLS, CDR2 YYNGEE. Trimming pared 3 bases from V and 3 bases from J, leaving 21 bases between.

This sequence joins TRBV10-1 and TRBJ2-2, with 7 bases lining up with TRBD2. The CDR3 is 15 residues long. The V gene's germline CDR1 is WNHNN and CDR2 SYGVQD (reference sequence). V dropped 0 bases and J dropped 5; count of bases not matched to a gene: 3. The CDR3 DNA is TGCGCCAGCAGTGAGTCAGGGAGGGGTACCGGGGAGCTGTTTTTT. Its translation is CASSESGRGTGELFF.

This rearrangement joins TRBV19 to TRBJ1-3, with D unclear. There are 14 residues in the CDR3. Germline values: CDR1 LNHDA, CDR2 SQIVND (reference sequence). V lost 7 bases and J lost 1, with 11 bases in between. CDR3 nucleotide sequence: TGTGCCAGTACTCTCGGAGTATCTGGAAACACCATATATTTT. The encoded protein is CASTLGVSGNTIYF. The complete variable domain, with remaining parts taken from reference TRBV19 and TRBJ1-3, reads DGGITQSPKYLFRKEGQNVTLSCEQNLNHDAMYWYRQDPGQGLRLIYYSQIVNDFQKGDIAEGYSVSREKKESFPLTVTSAQKNPTAFYLCASTLGVSGNTIYFGEGSWLTVV.

This clone was detected a few times. This rearrangement joins TRBV11-3 to TRBJ2-7, with a weak D call TRBD1 (7 bases). The CDR3 has 15 residues. The ends were cut back, 0 bases at V and 4 bases at J, with 13 bases in the middle. The germline gives CDR1 SGHNT, CDR2 YENEEA. For the CDR3, the DNA is TGTGCCAGCAGCTTAGATGGAGGGGGCTGGTACGAGCAGTACTTC. Translated: CASSLDGGGWYEQYF. The full variable domain, rest sourced from reference TRBV11-3 and TRBJ2-7, is EAGVVQSPRYKIIEKKQPVAFWCNPISGHNTLYWYLQNLGQGPELLIRYENEEAVDDSQLPKDRFSAERLKGVDSTLKIQPAELGDSAVYLCASSLDGGGWYEQYFGPGTRLTVT.

The V gene is TRBV2, the J gene TRBJ2-5; 7 bases line up with TRBD1. J lost 8 bases, V lost 6 bases, and 12 bases had no gene match. The CDR3 length is 14 residues. CDR1 and CDR2 from the germline V gene are SNHLY and FYNNEI. CDR3 in amino acids: CASRTQTGSDTQYF. CDR3 coding DNA: TGTGCCAGCAGAACTCAGACAGGGTCTGATACCCAGTACTTC.

The CDR3 here is CASSFQAASGVVEQFF. In nucleotides, the CDR3 is TGTGCCAGCAGCTTTCAGGCGGCTAGCGGGGTTGTTGAGCAGTTCTTC. V usage is TRBV5-6 and J usage is TRBJ2-1, with 9 positions matching TRBD2. The V gene's germline CDR1 is SGHDT and CDR2 YYEEEE. CDR3 length equals 16 residues. V shed 2 bases, J shed 9 bases, and the junction held 12 bases outside the gene matches.

The chain employs TRBV19 and TRBJ1-1; a possible D gene is TRBD1 (6 bases). V shed 9 bases and J shed 1 base, with 21 bases lying between them. This CDR3 spans 16 amino acids. From germline, CDR1 is LNHDA and CDR2 SQIVND (reference sequence). CDR3 nucleotides: TGTGCCAGCCGCTTTAGGGGGTCACCCTCGAACACTGAAGCTTTCTTT. Protein sequence: CASRFRGSPSNTEAFF.